Below, 5 T cell receptor beta chains from the same sample are listed, as sequenced in a study of control samples from healthy donors and cancer patients. TCRdb's copy holds only in-frame clones and misses some; the assay was immunoSEQ multiplex PCR. The sample includes around 170,000 clones, about 86% of them seen just once. Sample: blood. These receptors were taken from a young woman in good health.

The rearrangement uses TRBV28 and TRBJ1-1, with D possibly being TRBD1 (5 bases). V was clipped by 8 bases and J by 4 bases, with 17 bases between them. Germline loops: CDR1 MDHEN, CDR2 SYDVKM. The CDR3 sequence is 14 residues long. The CDR3 nucleotides read TGTGCCAGCGAAAAGTCCGGGGGTTTCACTGAAGCTTTCTTT. Protein sequence: CASEKSGGFTEAFF.

This clone has just a few counts. The chain recombines TRBV6-5 with TRBJ1-2; 10 nucleotides agree with TRBD1. With 6 bases clipped from V and 4 bases from J, the junction kept 5 bases outside the gene matches. In germline, CDR1 is MNHEY, CDR2 SVGAGI. This CDR3 is 14 amino acids long. The DNA for the CDR3 is TGTGCCAGCAGCGAGACAGGGGGCAGCTATGGCTACACCTTC. Its protein is CASSETGGSYGYTF.

The CDR3 loop is CASSLDGTYSYEQYF. CDR3 coding DNA: TGTGCCAGCAGCTTAGATGGGACTTACTCCTACGAGCAGTACTTC. The J gene is TRBJ2-7, the V gene TRBV7-2; possible D gene TRBD2, 6 bases. There are 15 residues in the CDR3. V was pared by 1 base and J by 0 bases, with 10 bases between. Germline CDR1 reads SGHTA; CDR2 reads FQGNSA. The full variable domain, its missing parts supplied by reference TRBV7-2 and TRBJ2-7, is GAGVSQSPSNKVTEKGKDVELRCDPISGHTALYWYRQSLGQGLEFLIYFQGNSAPDKSGLPSDRFSAERTGGSVSTLTIQRTQQEDSAVYLCASSLDGTYSYEQYFGPGTRLTVT.

A single count supports this clone. The chain links TRBV28 to TRBJ1-2, with D possibly matching TRBD1 (6 bases). CDR3 length equals 13 residues. Trimming left V 2 bases short and J 7 bases short, with 11 bases between. The germline V gene has CDR1 MDHEN and CDR2 SYDVKM. The CDR3 nucleotides are TGTGCCAGCAGTTTAGTCAGGGGTGGTGGCTACACCTTC. Its protein product is CASSLVRGGGYTF.

The chain recombines TRBV5-1 with TRBJ2-2; D unclear. The germline V gene has CDR1 SGHRS and CDR2 YFSETQ. The V end lost 2 bases, the J end lost 3 bases, and 11 bases lay between the germline ends. The CDR3 loop spans 15 amino acids. CDR3 sequence: CASSFRGAHTGELFF. CDR3 nucleotide sequence: TGCGCCAGCAGCTTCCGCGGAGCCCACACCGGGGAGCTGTTTTTT.